This entry is about one T cell receptor (beta chain). Its antigen is not yet known. No quality values exist for individual bases; no much larger clone is one base distant. A second Seattle source provided samples from volunteer blood donors who had recovered from COVID-19. The collaborating institutions used their own protocols to collect whole blood in K2EDTA tubes. Collaborator samples were shipped for TCRbeta analysis as frozen whole blood, isolated PBMCs, or DNA extracted from either sample type. These data originate in a study of blood T cell repertoires in COVID-19 (dated by TCRdb to between 2020 and 2021). Turning to the overall study: Collaborator samples came from the United States, Italy and Spain and covered acute and convalescent phases of COVID-19. The material from the prospective study consisted of cDNA or gDNA derived from T cells, B-cell-depleted T cells, or PBMCs. Deeply sampled blood TCRbeta repertoires from subjects exposed to, actively infected with, or recovered from COVID-19 were included in the dataset. The repertoires were released in a freely available public database meant as a resource for research on the immune response to SARS-CoV-2. Samples came from the ongoing ImmuneRACE study (first 160 participants) plus 1,254 subjects from 6 global collaborators. Sample metadata almost always included a de-identified subject ID, COVID-19 status, age in years and sex. Where available, HLA class I and class II types were obtained from metadata supplied by the sample provider rather than from assay-based typing.

V is shortened by 0 bases, J by 9 bases, and the region joining them spans 18 bases. From cysteine to phenylalanine, the CDR3 is 16 amino acids long. Only CDR3 DNA is held: 48 bases, read in frame from base 1. The CDR1 and CDR2 encoded by the germline V gene are MNHEY and SVGAGI. The research as a whole found: Clinical and demographic metadata were provided uncurated, with the amount varying by source and participant.

The immunoSEQ Assay, a bias-controlled multiplex PCR, was used to amplify TCRbeta CDR3 regions from genomic DNA. As for the authors' bioinformatics: The number of nucleated cells in each sample was estimated from the amplification of reference gene primers within the assay. To quantify the absolute abundance of each unique TCRbeta CDR3 rearrangement, sequence reads were collapsed and filtered. Productive Simpson clonality was computed per sample as the square root of Simpson's diversity index over productive rearrangements. Entries here come from immuneACCESS through TCRdb and include only in-frame sequences with V and J called. Some clones fail to appear in such tables; in the studies checked, an unresolved V gene covers under half of the shortfall, and the cause of the remainder is unknown. V, J and clone size were drawn from that table, and D and trimming were deduced from the DNA. The sample table holds about 320,000 clones, of which 89% were seen once. In total, the top ten clones hold under 7.5% of the sample.

Source material: peripheral blood. Rearrangement joined TRBV6-5 to TRBJ2-1; matching of 5 bases hints at TRBD1 as the D gene. The TCR was taken from a young man who had recovered from COVID-19. The nucleotides are TGTGCCAGCAGTTACTCCGCGACAGTTCAGGGCAGTGAGCAGTTCTTC. Protein translation: CASSYSATVQGSEQFF.